A single sample is the source of the 10 T cell receptor beta chains below, sequenced in a study of radiotherapy plus CTLA-4 blockade in lung cancer. The assay was immunoSEQ multiplex PCR, and TCRdb's table has in-frame clones only and misses some. The sample contains around 80,000 clones, 83% of which appear only once. The specimen comprised peripheral blood, sampled from a patient treated with radiotherapy plus ipilimumab. Receptors were obtained from a human donor with non-small cell lung cancer who had stable disease on radiotherapy plus ipilimumab.

The chain links TRBV28 to TRBJ2-1; perhaps TRBD2 as D (7 bases). V lost 3 bases and J 4 bases, leaving 16 bases between the germline ends. CDR1 MDHEN and CDR2 SYDVKM come from the germline V gene. The CDR3 is 16 residues long. For the CDR3, the DNA is TGTGCCAGCAGTTTCACTGGGGCGGGGGCTTACAATGAGCAGTTCTTC. Its translation: CASSFTGAGAYNEQFF.

The chain links TRBV30 to TRBJ2-5, with D possibly matching TRBD2 (6 bases). In germline, CDR1 is GTSNPN, CDR2 SVGIG (reference sequence). V was trimmed by 3 bases and J by 3 bases, leaving 8 bases between them. The CDR3 runs to 12 residues. CDR3 protein: CAWSGRKETQYF. The DNA of the CDR3 is TGTGCCTGGAGCGGGAGAAAAGAGACCCAGTACTTC.

The V and J genes are TRBV7-6 and TRBJ1-6; tentatively, D is TRBD1 (5 bases). Germline V lookup: CDR1 SGHVS, CDR2 FNYEAQ. This CDR3 is built from 18 residues. The V and J ends lost 0 bases and 1 base respectively, with 13 bases between them. The CDR3 DNA is TGTGCCAGCAGCTTAGCTGGAACCAGGGAGTCCTATAATTCACCCCTCCACTTT. Amino acids: CASSLAGTRESYNSPLHF.

The V gene is TRBV9, the J gene TRBJ1-2; a possible D gene is TRBD1 (6 bases). The CDR3 is 15 amino acids. Between the trimmed V and J ends, which lost 4 bases and 2 bases, there was a span of 15 bases. Germline-derived CDR1 and CDR2 are SGDLS and YYNGEE. The CDR3 nucleotides read TGTGCCAGCAGCCTCCTCGACAGGAAGAACTATGGCTACACCTTC. Protein sequence: CASSLLDRKNYGYTF. The entire variable domain, with the rest obtained from reference TRBV9 and TRBJ1-2, is as follows: DSGVTQTPKHLITATGQRVTLRCSPRSGDLSVYWYQQSLDQGLQFLIQYYNGEERAKGNILERFSAQQFPDLHSELNLSSLELGDSALYFCASSLLDRKNYGYTFGSGTRLTVV.

This clone was observed a single time. V gene TRBV27 combines with J gene TRBJ2-7; 7 bases fit TRBD1. V dropped 3 bases and J dropped 0; count of bases not matched to a gene: 5. The germline gives CDR1 MNHEY, CDR2 SMNVEV (reference sequence). CDR3 size: 15 residues. CDR3 coding DNA: TGTGCCAGCAGTTTTCTCAGGGGGAGCTCCTACGAGCAGTACTTC. Amino acid sequence: CASSFLRGSSYEQYF.

This clone was recorded only once. The chain uses TRBV2 and TRBJ2-5, with 11 nucleotides matching TRBD1. J gave up 1 base and V 9 bases, and 10 bases lay outside the gene matches. CDR1 and CDR2 (germline): SNHLY, FYNNEI. The CDR3 has 16 amino acids. This CDR3 is CARDRGRLGFQETQYF. For the CDR3, the DNA is TGTGCCAGGGACAGGGGGCGTCTCGGGTTCCAAGAGACCCAGTACTTC.

V gene TRBV4-2 combines with J gene TRBJ1-2, with D hard to call. Trimming stripped 0 bases from V and 4 bases from J, with 12 bases between. CDR1 LGHNA and CDR2 YNFKEQ come from the germline V gene. This CDR3 is 15 amino acids long. CDR3 sequence: CASSQETTESYGYTF. The CDR3 DNA sequence: TGTGCCAGCAGCCAAGAAACCACTGAGAGCTATGGCTACACCTTC.

This clone was detected a few times. The V and J genes are TRBV2 and TRBJ2-6, with D unresolved. CDR3 length: 15 residues. CDR1 is SNHLY and CDR2 is FYNNEI in the germline V gene. V dropped 2 bases and J dropped 0 bases, with 5 bases sitting between them. The CDR3 DNA follows: TGTGCCAGCAGTGAATTTTCCTCTGGGGCCAACGTCCTGACTTTC. This sequence encodes CASSEFSSGANVLTF.

This sequence joins TRBV7-9 and TRBJ2-1; tentative D call: TRBD2 (6 bases). From germline, CDR1 is SEHNR and CDR2 FQNEAQ (reference sequence). Trimming stripped 0 bases from V and 7 bases from J, with 10 bases between. The CDR3 totals 14 residues. The CDR3 DNA is TGTGCCAGCAGCTTAGCCGGTCGGGGGAATGAGCAGTTCTTC. Translated: CASSLAGRGNEQFF.

The chain employs TRBV6-1 and TRBJ1-1; D gene uncertain. Germline CDR1 is MNHNS and CDR2 is SASEGT. V lost 3 bases, J lost 5 bases, and 7 bases lay in between. The CDR3 totals 12 residues. The CDR3 reads CASSDSWTEAFF. The DNA for the CDR3 is TGTGCCAGCAGTGATAGTTGGACTGAAGCTTTCTTT.